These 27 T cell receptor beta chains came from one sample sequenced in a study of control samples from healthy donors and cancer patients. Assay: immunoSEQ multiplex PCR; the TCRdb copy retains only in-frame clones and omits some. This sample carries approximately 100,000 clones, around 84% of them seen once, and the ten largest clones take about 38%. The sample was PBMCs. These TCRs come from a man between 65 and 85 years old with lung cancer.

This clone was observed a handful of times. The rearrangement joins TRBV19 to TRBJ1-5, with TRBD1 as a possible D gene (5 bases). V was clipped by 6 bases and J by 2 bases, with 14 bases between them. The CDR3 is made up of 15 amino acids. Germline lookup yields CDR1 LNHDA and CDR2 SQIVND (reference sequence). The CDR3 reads CASSGEGLGNQPQHF. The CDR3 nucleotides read TGTGCCAGTAGCGGCGAGGGGCTAGGCAATCAGCCCCAGCATTTT.

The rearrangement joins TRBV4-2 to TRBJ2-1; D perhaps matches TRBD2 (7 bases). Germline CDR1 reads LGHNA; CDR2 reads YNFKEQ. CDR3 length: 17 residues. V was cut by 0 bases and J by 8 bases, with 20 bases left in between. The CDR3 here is CASSQDLGGGGRYEQFF. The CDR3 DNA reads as TGTGCCAGCAGCCAAGATTTAGGAGGGGGGGGCAGGTATGAGCAGTTCTTC.

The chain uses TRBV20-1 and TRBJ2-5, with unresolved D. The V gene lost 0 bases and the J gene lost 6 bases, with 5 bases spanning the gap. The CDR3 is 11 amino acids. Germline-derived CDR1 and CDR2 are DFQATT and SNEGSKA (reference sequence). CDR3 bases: TGCAGTGCTAGAGATGTAAAGACCCAGTACTTC. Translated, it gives CSARDVKTQYF.

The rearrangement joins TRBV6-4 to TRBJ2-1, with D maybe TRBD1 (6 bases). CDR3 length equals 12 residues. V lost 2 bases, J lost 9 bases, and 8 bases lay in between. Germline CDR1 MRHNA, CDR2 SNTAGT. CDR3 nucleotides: TGTGCCAGCAGTGACAGGGGGTCTGAGCAGTTCTTC. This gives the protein CASSDRGSEQFF.

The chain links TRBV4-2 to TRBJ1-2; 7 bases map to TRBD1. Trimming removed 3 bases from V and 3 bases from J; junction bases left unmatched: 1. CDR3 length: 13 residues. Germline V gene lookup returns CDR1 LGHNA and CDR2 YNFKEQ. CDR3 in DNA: TGTGCCAGCAGCCACGACAGGGACTATGGCTACACCTTC. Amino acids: CASSHDRDYGYTF.

The CDR3 bases are TGTGCCAGCAGCTTGGGGCTAGCCGCAGAGACCCAGTACTTC. It yields the protein CASSLGLAAETQYF. The chain has TRBV5-4 and TRBJ2-5, with D possibly matching TRBD2 (5 bases). The CDR3 covers 14 residues. Germline CDR1 and CDR2: SGHNT and YYREEE (reference sequence). The V end lost 0 bases, the J end lost 4 bases, and 10 bases lay between the germline ends.

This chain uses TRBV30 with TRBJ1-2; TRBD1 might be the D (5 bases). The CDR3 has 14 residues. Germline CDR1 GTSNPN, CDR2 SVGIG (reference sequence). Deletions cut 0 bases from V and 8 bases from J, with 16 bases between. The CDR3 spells CAWSVRSSGEGYTF. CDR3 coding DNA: TGTGCCTGGAGTGTACGGTCCTCGGGGGAAGGCTACACCTTC. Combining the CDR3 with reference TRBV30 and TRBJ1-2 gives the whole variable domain SQTIHQWPATLVQPVGSPLSLECTVEGTSNPNLYWYRQAAGRGLQLLFYSVGIGQISSEVPQNLSASRPQDRQFILSSKKLLLSDSGFYLCAWSVRSSGEGYTFGSGTRLTVV.

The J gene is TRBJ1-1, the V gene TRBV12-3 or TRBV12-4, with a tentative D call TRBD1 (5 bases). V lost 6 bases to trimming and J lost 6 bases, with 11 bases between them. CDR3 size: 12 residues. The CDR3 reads CASSRRQPEAFF. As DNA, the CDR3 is TGTGCCAGCAGCAGACGACAGCCTGAAGCTTTCTTT.

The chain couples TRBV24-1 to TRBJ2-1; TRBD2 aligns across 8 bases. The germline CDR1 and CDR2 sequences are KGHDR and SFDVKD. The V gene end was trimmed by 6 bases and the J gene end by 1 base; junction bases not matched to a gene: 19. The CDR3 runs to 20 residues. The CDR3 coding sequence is TGTGCCACCAGTAAGGGATTCGGGGGGGGCCCTGAGGGTTCCTACAATGAGCAGTTCTTC. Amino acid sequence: CATSKGFGGGPEGSYNEQFF.

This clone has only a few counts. The chain's CDR3 is CASSTGGQGSGNTIYF. The CDR3 DNA follows: TGTGCCAGCAGCACCGGGGGACAGGGCTCTGGAAACACCATATATTTT. The chain has TRBV11-2 and TRBJ1-3; 9 bases are shared with TRBD1. From germline, CDR1 is SGHAT and CDR2 FQNNGV. This CDR3 has 16 amino acids. The junction had 5 bases not matched to a gene; V was cut back by 5 bases and J by 0 bases.

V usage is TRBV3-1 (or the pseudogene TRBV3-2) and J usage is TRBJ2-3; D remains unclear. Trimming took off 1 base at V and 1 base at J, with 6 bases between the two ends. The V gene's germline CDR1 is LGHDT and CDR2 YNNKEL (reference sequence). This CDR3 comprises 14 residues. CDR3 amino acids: CASSQVRGTDTQYF. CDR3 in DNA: TGTGCCAGCAGCCAAGTTCGCGGCACAGATACGCAGTATTTT.

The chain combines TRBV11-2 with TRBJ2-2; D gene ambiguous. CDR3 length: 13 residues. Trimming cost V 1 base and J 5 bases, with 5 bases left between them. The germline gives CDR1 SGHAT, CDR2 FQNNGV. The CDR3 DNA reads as TGTGCCAGCAGCTTAGTTTATACCGGGGAGCTGTTTTTT. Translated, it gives CASSLVYTGELFF.

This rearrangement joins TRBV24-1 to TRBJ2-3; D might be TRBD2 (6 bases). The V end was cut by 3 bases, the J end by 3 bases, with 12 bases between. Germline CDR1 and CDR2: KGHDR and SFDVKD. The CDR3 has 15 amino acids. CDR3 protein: CATSDGGTGTDTQYF. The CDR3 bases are TGTGCCACCAGTGATGGGGGGACCGGAACAGATACGCAGTATTTT.

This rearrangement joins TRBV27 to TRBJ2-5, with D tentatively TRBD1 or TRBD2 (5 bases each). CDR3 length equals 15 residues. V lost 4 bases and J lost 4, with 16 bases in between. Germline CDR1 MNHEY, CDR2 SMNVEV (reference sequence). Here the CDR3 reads CASSSTGLMGETQYF. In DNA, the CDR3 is TGTGCCAGCAGTTCCACAGGACTCATGGGAGAGACCCAGTACTTC.

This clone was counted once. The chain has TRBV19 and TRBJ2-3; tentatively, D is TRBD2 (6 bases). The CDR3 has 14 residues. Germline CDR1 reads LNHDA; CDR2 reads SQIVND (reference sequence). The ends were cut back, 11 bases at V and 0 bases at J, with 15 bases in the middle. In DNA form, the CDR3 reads TGTGCCGCCAAACGGGACTCTAGCACAGATACGCAGTATTTT. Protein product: CAAKRDSSTDTQYF. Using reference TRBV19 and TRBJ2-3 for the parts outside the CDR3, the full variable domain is DGGITQSPKYLFRKEGQNVTLSCEQNLNHDAMYWYRQDPGQGLRLIYYSQIVNDFQKGDIAEGYSVSREKKESFPLTVTSAQKNPTAFYLCAAKRDSSTDTQYFGPGTRLTVL.

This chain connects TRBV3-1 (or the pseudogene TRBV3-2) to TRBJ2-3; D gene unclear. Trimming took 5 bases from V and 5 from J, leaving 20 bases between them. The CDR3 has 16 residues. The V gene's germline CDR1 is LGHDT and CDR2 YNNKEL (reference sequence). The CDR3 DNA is TGTGCCAGCAGCGACCGTCTTCCTGTCATGCAAGATACGCAGTATTTT. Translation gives CASSDRLPVMQDTQYF.

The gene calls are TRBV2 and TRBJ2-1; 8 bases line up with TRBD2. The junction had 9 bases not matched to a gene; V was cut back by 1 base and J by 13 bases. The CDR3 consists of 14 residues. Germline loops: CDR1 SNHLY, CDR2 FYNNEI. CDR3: CASSEVLAGSFQFF. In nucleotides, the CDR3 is TGTGCCAGCAGTGAAGTGTTAGCGGGGTCCTTCCAGTTCTTC.

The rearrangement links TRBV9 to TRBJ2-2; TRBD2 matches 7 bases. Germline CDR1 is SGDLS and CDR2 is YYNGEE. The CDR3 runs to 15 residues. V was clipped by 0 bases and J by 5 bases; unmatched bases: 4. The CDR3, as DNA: TGTGCCAGCAGCGTAGAACGAGCGGGGACCGGGGAGCTGTTTTTT. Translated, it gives CASSVERAGTGELFF.

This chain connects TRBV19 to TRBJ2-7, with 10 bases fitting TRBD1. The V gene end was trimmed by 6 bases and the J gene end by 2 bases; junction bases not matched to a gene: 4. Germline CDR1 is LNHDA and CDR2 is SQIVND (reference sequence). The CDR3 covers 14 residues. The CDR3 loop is CASRQGQGAYEQYF. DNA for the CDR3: TGTGCCAGTAGACAAGGACAGGGGGCCTACGAGCAGTACTTC. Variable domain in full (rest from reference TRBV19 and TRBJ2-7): DGGITQSPKYLFRKEGQNVTLSCEQNLNHDAMYWYRQDPGQGLRLIYYSQIVNDFQKGDIAEGYSVSREKKESFPLTVTSAQKNPTAFYLCASRQGQGAYEQYFGPGTRLTVT.

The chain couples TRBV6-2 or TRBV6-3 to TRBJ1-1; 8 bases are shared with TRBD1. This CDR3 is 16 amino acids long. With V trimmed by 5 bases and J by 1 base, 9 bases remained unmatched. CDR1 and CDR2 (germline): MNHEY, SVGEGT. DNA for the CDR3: TGTGCCAGCAGTGACCTTTACGGGACAGGGAACACTGAAGCTTTCTTT. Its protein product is CASSDLYGTGNTEAFF.

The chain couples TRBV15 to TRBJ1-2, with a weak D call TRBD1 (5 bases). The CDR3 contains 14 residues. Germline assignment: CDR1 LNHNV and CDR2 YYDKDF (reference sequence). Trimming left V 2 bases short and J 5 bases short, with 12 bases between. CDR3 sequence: CATSRPGTTYGYTF. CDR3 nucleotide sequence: TGTGCCACCAGCAGACCCGGGACCACATATGGCTACACCTTC.

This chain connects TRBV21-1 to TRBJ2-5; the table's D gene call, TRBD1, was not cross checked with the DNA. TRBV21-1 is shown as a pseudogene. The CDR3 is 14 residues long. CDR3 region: CASSKSTGGETQYF. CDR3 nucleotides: TGTGCCAGCAGCAAATCGACAGGGGGGGAGACCCAGTACTTC.

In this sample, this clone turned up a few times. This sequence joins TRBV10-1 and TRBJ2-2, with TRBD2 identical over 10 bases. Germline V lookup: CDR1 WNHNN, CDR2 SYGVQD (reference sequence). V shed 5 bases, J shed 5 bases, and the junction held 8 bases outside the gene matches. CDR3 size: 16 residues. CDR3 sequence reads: CASSPIAGGLTGELFF. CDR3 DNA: TGCGCCAGCAGTCCTATAGCGGGGGGATTAACCGGGGAGCTGTTTTTT.

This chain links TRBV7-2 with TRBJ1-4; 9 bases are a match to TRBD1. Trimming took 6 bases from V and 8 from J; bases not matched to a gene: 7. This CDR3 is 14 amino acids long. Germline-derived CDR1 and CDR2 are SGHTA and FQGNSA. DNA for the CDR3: TGTGCCAGCAGGACGACAGGGGGTGGGGAAAAACTGTTTTTT. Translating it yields CASRTTGGGEKLFF.

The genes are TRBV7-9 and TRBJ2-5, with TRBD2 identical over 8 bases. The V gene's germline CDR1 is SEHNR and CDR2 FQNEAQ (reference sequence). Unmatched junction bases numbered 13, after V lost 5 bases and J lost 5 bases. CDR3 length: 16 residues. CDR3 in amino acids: CASSPFGGRGVETQYF. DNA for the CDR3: TGTGCCAGCAGCCCCTTCGGGGGGCGGGGGGTTGAGACCCAGTACTTC. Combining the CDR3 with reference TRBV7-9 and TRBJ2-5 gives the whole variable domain DTGVSQNPRHKITKRGQNVTFRCDPISEHNRLYWYRQTLGQGPEFLTYFQNEAQLEKSRLLSDRFSAERPKGSFSTLEIQRTEQGDSAMYLCASSPFGGRGVETQYFGPGTRLLVL.

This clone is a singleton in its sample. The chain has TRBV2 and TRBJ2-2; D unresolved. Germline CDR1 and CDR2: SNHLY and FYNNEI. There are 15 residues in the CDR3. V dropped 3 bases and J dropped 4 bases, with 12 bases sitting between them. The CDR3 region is CASSDARKITGELFF. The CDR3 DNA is TGTGCCAGCAGTGACGCCAGAAAAATCACCGGGGAGCTGTTTTTT.

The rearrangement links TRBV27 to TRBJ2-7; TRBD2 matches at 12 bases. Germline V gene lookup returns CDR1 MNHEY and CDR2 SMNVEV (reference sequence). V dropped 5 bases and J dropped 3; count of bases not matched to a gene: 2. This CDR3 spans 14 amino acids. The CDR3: CASSLGLAGYEQYF. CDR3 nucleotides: TGTGCCAGCAGTCTGGGACTAGCGGGCTACGAGCAGTACTTC.